The 13 T cell receptor beta chains presented below share a single source sample, sequenced in a study of beta chain features in type 1 diabetes. The study's findings and limits: Moderate but significant shortening of TCRB CDR3s was recorded in all four CD4+ subsets from Type 1 diabetes patients.

Sequenced material consisted of expressed TCRB transcripts (all of the isolated RNA was reverse transcribed). Some clones are missing from TCRdb's copy, which holds only in-frame ones; the method was immunoSEQ multiplex PCR. The profile covers about 650,000 clones, with roughly 12% appearing a single time and 0.095% to 0.15% taken by the ten largest. No cognate antigen is known for these TCRs. Sequencing used naive CD4+ T cells from blood. The receptor source for this set is a man younger than 45 with type 1 diabetes.

The rearrangement uses TRBV28 and TRBJ1-6; no reliable D call. V lost 2 bases, J lost 4 bases, and 6 bases lay in between. CDR1 is MDHEN, CDR2 SYDVKM, per germline. This CDR3 spans 14 amino acids. The CDR3 DNA follows: TGTGCCAGCAGTTTAAGGACTTATAATTCACCCCTCCACTTT. As protein: CASSLRTYNSPLHF.

This clone was seen more than once but under ten times. The rearrangement uses TRBV4-1 and TRBJ2-6; 12 bases align to TRBD2. The CDR3 extends over 19 amino acids. With 3 bases clipped from V and 0 bases from J, the junction kept 6 bases outside the gene matches. Germline V gene lookup returns CDR1 MGHRA and CDR2 YSYEKL. In DNA form, the CDR3 reads TGCGCCAGCAGCCACCCGACTAGCGGGGGCCTCTCTGGGGCCAACGTCCTGACTTTC. The encoded protein is CASSHPTSGGLSGANVLTF.

The chain employs TRBV29-1 and TRBJ2-1; 7 positions match TRBD2. The germline CDR1 and CDR2 sequences are SQVTM and ANQGSEA. Losses at the gene ends were 3 bases for V and 5 bases for J; bases not matched to a gene: 13. This CDR3 has 16 residues. The CDR3, as DNA: TGCAGCGTTGACCCATATGGGAGCGGGGTTAACAATGAGCAGTTCTTC. This sequence encodes CSVDPYGSGVNNEQFF.

This clone has just a few counts. The chain recombines TRBV25-1 with TRBJ2-3; D is uncertain. Germline V gene lookup returns CDR1 MGHDK and CDR2 SYGVNS. CDR3 length: 13 amino acids. V lost 3 bases and J 3 bases, leaving 7 bases between the germline ends. The CDR3 loop is CASSDQTTDTQYF. The CDR3 nucleotides are TGTGCCAGCAGTGACCAAACTACAGATACGCAGTATTTT.

This chain connects TRBV6-1 to TRBJ1-2; D ambiguous. The ends were cut back, 0 bases at V and 5 bases at J, with 4 bases in the middle. The CDR3 runs 12 residues. Germline values: CDR1 MNHNS, CDR2 SASEGT. The CDR3 region has the DNA TGTGCCAGCAGTGAAGCGACTTATGGCTACACCTTC. Protein: CASSEATYGYTF.

The rearrangement joins TRBV7-9 to TRBJ2-5; D not certain. This CDR3 contains 11 residues. Trimming removed 5 bases from V and 3 bases from J, with 4 bases in between. CDR1 is SEHNR and CDR2 is FQNEAQ in the germline V gene (reference sequence). DNA of the CDR3: TGTGCCAGCAGCGGAGAAGAGACCCAGTACTTC. Its protein is CASSGEETQYF.

The chain carries TRBV4-1 and TRBJ1-5, with 9 bases aligning to TRBD1. The CDR3 consists of 16 residues. Germline-derived CDR1 and CDR2 are MGHRA and YSYEKL. The trim removed 4 bases at V and 5 bases at J, leaving 9 bases unmatched. The CDR3 region is CASSPTQGAKDQPQHF. As DNA, the CDR3 is TGCGCCAGCAGCCCTACACAGGGGGCCAAGGATCAGCCCCAGCATTTT.

This chain uses TRBV7-2 with TRBJ1-1; a possible D gene is TRBD1 (6 bases). V lost 2 bases and J 1 base, leaving 14 bases between the germline ends. Germline V gives CDR1 SGHTA, CDR2 FQGNSA. The CDR3 covers 16 residues. For the CDR3, the DNA is TGTGCCAGCAGCTTACGTACTAGGGGGACGAACACTGAAGCTTTCTTT. This gives the protein CASSLRTRGTNTEAFF.

The chain is built from TRBV29-1 and TRBJ1-2, with D maybe TRBD1 (6 bases). The CDR3 spans 14 residues. CDR1 SQVTM and CDR2 ANQGSEA come from the germline V gene. The germline V and J ends were trimmed by 7 bases and 3 bases, with 18 bases remaining between them. The CDR3 is CSARGTLVDYGYTF. The DNA of the CDR3 is TGCAGCGCTCGCGGGACACTCGTTGACTATGGCTACACCTTC. Full variable domain (outside the CDR3, taken from reference TRBV29-1 and TRBJ1-2): SAVISQKPSRDICQRGTSLTIQCQVDSQVTMMFWYRQQPGQSLTLIATANQGSEATYESGFVIDKFPISRPNLTFSTLTVSNMSPEDSSIYLCSARGTLVDYGYTFGSGTRLTVV.

The table lists this clone with a count of one. This chain joins TRBV5-1 and TRBJ1-2; no definite D call. This CDR3 has 14 residues. V was cut by 2 bases and J by 2 bases, with 10 bases left in between. Germline lookup yields CDR1 SGHRS and CDR2 YFSETQ. CDR3 sequence reads: CASSLDTVNYGYTF. The CDR3 nucleotides are TGCGCCAGCAGCTTAGATACAGTAAACTATGGCTACACCTTC.

The genes are TRBV9 and TRBJ2-3; 9 bases are shared with TRBD2. Germline V gene sequence: CDR1 SGDLS, CDR2 YYNGEE. CDR3 size: 15 residues. J was trimmed by 2 bases and V by 3 bases; bases with no gene match: 4. The CDR3 region has the DNA TGTGCCAGCAGCGCGGCTAGCGGGGACACAGATACGCAGTATTTT. Residues: CASSAASGDTDTQYF.

This clone occurred a few times. The chain employs TRBV19 and TRBJ1-5, with 10 bases matching TRBD1. Germline values: CDR1 LNHDA, CDR2 SQIVND (reference sequence). CDR3 length: 15 amino acids. The trim removed 4 bases at V and 5 bases at J, leaving 5 bases unmatched. CDR3 loop: CASSTTTGGDQPQHF. CDR3 in DNA: TGTGCCAGTAGTACCACGACAGGGGGCGATCAGCCCCAGCATTTT.

This chain uses TRBV25-1 with TRBJ1-6, with 9 bases matching TRBD1. After removal of 6 bases from V and 6 bases from J, the junction contained 6 bases not matched to a gene. The length of the CDR3 is 15 residues. CDR1 and CDR2 from the germline V gene are MGHDK and SYGVNS. The CDR3 bases are TGTGCCAGCAGAGATACAGGGGGCGGTAATTCACCCCTCCACTTT. This codes for CASRDTGGGNSPLHF.